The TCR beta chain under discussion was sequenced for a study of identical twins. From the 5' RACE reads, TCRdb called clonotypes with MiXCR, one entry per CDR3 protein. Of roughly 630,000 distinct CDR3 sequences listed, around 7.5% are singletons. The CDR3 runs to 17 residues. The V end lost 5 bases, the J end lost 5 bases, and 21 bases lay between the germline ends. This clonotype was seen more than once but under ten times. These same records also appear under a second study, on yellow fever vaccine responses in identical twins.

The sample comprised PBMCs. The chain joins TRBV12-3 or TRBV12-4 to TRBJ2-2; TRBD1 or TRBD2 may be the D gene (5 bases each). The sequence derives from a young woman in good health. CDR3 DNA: TGTGCCAGCAGTGTATCCGGGACGGACCTTACGACCGGGGAGCTGTTTTTT. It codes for CASSVSGTDLTTGELFF.